The 24 T cell receptor beta chains below were found in one sample sequenced in a study of PD-1 blockade in classical Hodgkin lymphoma (dated by TCRdb to 2020 to 2021). Library preparation used the immunoSEQ multiplex PCR assay. Imported from immuneACCESS, the table was reduced by TCRdb to in-frame sequences with V and J called. These copies leave out some clones; in studies compared against another copy, an unresolved V gene accounts for under half, and the cause of the remainder is not known. The sample table holds roughly 68,000 clones, of which over 85% were seen once. The ten largest clones take up about 2.6% of the sample. The time point label for this specimen denotes: newly diagnosed, previously untreated cHL patient sample. Sequencing was done on a sample of peripheral blood mononuclear cells (PBMCs). These receptors originate from a human donor with classical Hodgkin lymphoma.

The chain employs TRBV29-1 and TRBJ1-2; D unresolved. In germline, CDR1 is SQVTM, CDR2 ANQGSEA. This CDR3 region has 12 residues. The V and J ends lost 4 bases and 7 bases respectively, with 13 bases between them. The CDR3 protein is CSVAGQLSGYTF. In DNA, the CDR3 is TGCAGCGTTGCTGGCCAACTTAGTGGCTACACCTTC.

This clone was seen a few times. The J gene is TRBJ1-1, the V gene TRBV30, with a tentative D call TRBD1 (5 bases). The V gene lost 5 bases and the J gene lost 3 bases, with 10 bases spanning the gap. Germline V gene data show CDR1 as GTSNPN and CDR2 as SVGIG (reference sequence). The CDR3 is 12 residues long. CDR3 DNA sequence: TGTGCCTGGGGGGACGAGGACACTGAAGCTTTCTTT. Translating gives CAWGDEDTEAFF.

The chain joins TRBV7-2 to TRBJ1-4; TRBD1 might be the D (6 bases). Per germline, CDR1 SGHTA and CDR2 FQGNSA. V shed 8 bases and J shed 5 bases, with 15 bases lying between them. This CDR3 has 14 residues. The CDR3 nucleotides are TGTGCCAGCCGCCAACAGGGCAGCAATGAAAAACTGTTTTTT. Its translation is CASRQQGSNEKLFF.

This chain connects TRBV19 to TRBJ1-5; TRBD1 is a possible D gene (5 bases). V dropped 5 bases and J dropped 4 bases, with 27 bases sitting between them. The CDR3 runs to 19 residues. Germline lookup yields CDR1 LNHDA and CDR2 SQIVND (reference sequence). The CDR3 loop reads CASSLNAGSTFRINQPQHF. The CDR3, as DNA: TGTGCCAGTAGTCTAAACGCAGGGTCCACCTTCAGGATTAATCAGCCCCAGCATTTT.

J is TRBJ1-3 and V is TRBV5-1, with D unresolved. Germline V gene data show CDR1 as SGHRS and CDR2 as YFSETQ. V gave up 6 bases and J gave up 4 bases, with 14 bases separating them. This CDR3 region has 14 residues. In nucleotides, the CDR3 is TGCGCCAGCACCCTTGGGCGCGGAGGAAACACCATATATTTT. It is translated as CASTLGRGGNTIYF.

This chain uses TRBV19 with TRBJ1-2; D unresolved. Germline CDR1 and CDR2: LNHDA and SQIVND (reference sequence). Trimming took 6 bases from V and 1 from J, leaving 9 bases between them. This CDR3 region has 13 residues. CDR3 in amino acids: CASSLDFNYGYTF. In DNA, the CDR3 is TGTGCCAGTAGCCTTGACTTTAACTATGGCTACACCTTC.

V usage is TRBV9 and J usage is TRBJ1-2; D call uncertain. V was clipped by 1 base and J by 1 base, with 8 bases between them. CDR3 size: 14 residues. The germline gives CDR1 SGDLS, CDR2 YYNGEE. CDR3 coding DNA: TGTGCCAGCAGCGTACGCCAACTTAACTATGGCTACACCTTC. Translation gives CASSVRQLNYGYTF.

V usage is TRBV19 and J usage is TRBJ1-2; the D gene is possibly TRBD1 (6 bases). Between the trimmed V and J ends, which lost 7 bases and 0 bases, there was a span of 15 bases. There are 15 residues in the CDR3. The V gene's germline CDR1 is LNHDA and CDR2 SQIVND (reference sequence). The chain's CDR3 is CASTPGAGANYGYTF. The CDR3 coding sequence is TGTGCCAGTACTCCAGGTGCAGGGGCTAACTATGGCTACACCTTC. Complete variable domain (other parts from reference TRBV19 and TRBJ1-2): DGGITQSPKYLFRKEGQNVTLSCEQNLNHDAMYWYRQDPGQGLRLIYYSQIVNDFQKGDIAEGYSVSREKKESFPLTVTSAQKNPTAFYLCASTPGAGANYGYTFGSGTRLTVV.

The V call is TRBV7-9, the J call TRBJ1-2; D call uncertain. The germline V gene encodes CDR1 SEHNR and CDR2 FQNEAQ (reference sequence). Between the trimmed V and J ends, which lost 4 bases and 8 bases, there was a span of 11 bases. The CDR3 length is 12 residues. CDR3 region: CASSSSQGGYTF. CDR3 coding DNA: TGTGCCAGCAGCTCTAGTCAAGGCGGCTACACCTTC.

This chain joins TRBV9 and TRBJ1-1; D gene uncertain. The V end lost 0 bases, the J end lost 6 bases, and 15 bases lay between the germline ends. Germline loops: CDR1 SGDLS, CDR2 YYNGEE. This CDR3 contains 15 residues. CDR3 nucleotide sequence: TGTGCCAGCAGCGTAGTAGGGTTGGGGAGCCCTGAAGCTTTCTTT. Amino acids: CASSVVGLGSPEAFF.

A remark on this clone: One junction end does not reproduce the germline sequence, and a read error may be involved. The chain has TRBV27 and TRBJ2-7; 10 nucleotides align to TRBD2. CDR1 MNHEY and CDR2 SMNVEV come from the germline V gene (reference sequence). CDR3 length: 15 amino acids. The CDR3 DNA is TGTGCCAGCAGTTCCCTAGCGGGAGCCCGTTCCGGTGTGGACTTC. Residues: CASSSLAGARSGVDF.

V and J are TRBV27 and TRBJ1-5; TRBD1 matches at 7 bases. V gave up 1 base and J gave up 5 bases; unmatched junction bases: 8. Germline V gene lookup returns CDR1 MNHEY and CDR2 SMNVEV (reference sequence). This CDR3 region has 16 residues. CDR3 sequence (DNA): TGTGCCAGCAGTTTATACGGGACAGACCTATATCAGCCCCAGCATTTT. It specifies CASSLYGTDLYQPQHF.

The sample holds a few counts of this clone. The chain combines TRBV7-9 with TRBJ1-2; D unclear. V lost 4 bases, J lost 4 bases, and 13 bases lay in between. Germline V gene lookup returns CDR1 SEHNR and CDR2 FQNEAQ (reference sequence). CDR3 length: 14 residues. In DNA form, the CDR3 reads TGTGCCAGCAGCTCTCTGGATGGTCTCTATGGCTACACCTTC. It translates to CASSSLDGLYGYTF.

Only a few counts were recorded for this clone. In nucleotides, the CDR3 is TGTGCCAGCAGCTTTGAAGCGGGAGGCTACGAGCAGTACTTC. Protein sequence: CASSFEAGGYEQYF. The chain joins TRBV7-9 to TRBJ2-7, with 9 nucleotides matching TRBD2. V lost 3 bases and J lost 3; bases outside the gene matches: 3. Germline CDR1 reads SEHNR; CDR2 reads FQNEAQ (reference sequence). The CDR3 is 14 residues long.

The genes are TRBV11-2 and TRBJ1-6, with 9 bases fitting TRBD1. CDR1 and CDR2 (germline): SGHAT, FQNNGV. V lost 3 bases, J lost 3 bases, and 0 bases stayed unmatched. This CDR3 contains 15 residues. DNA of the CDR3: TGTGCCAGCAGCTTGACAGGGGGCTATAATTCACCCCTCCACTTT. Translation: CASSLTGGYNSPLHF.

The chain has TRBV7-9 and TRBJ1-1; TRBD1 matches 8 bases. V shed 8 bases, J shed 7 bases, and the junction held 15 bases outside the gene matches. This CDR3 is built from 15 residues. Germline lookup yields CDR1 SEHNR and CDR2 FQNEAQ (reference sequence). DNA for the CDR3: TGTGCCAGCGCTGGACAGGGAAGGGGGTTCAATGAAGCTTTCTTT. As protein: CASAGQGRGFNEAFF.

The chain recombines TRBV15 with TRBJ2-5; D is ambiguous. Per the germline V gene, CDR1 is LNHNV and CDR2 is YYDKDF (reference sequence). The CDR3 length is 16 residues. V lost 1 base to trimming and J lost 0 bases, with 12 bases between them. This chain's CDR3 is CATSRGAIAHQETQYF. CDR3 nucleotide sequence: TGTGCCACCAGCAGAGGGGCTATTGCGCACCAAGAGACCCAGTACTTC.

The chain recombines TRBV6-1 with TRBJ2-2, with 9 bases identical to TRBD2. This CDR3 region has 15 residues. Trimming at V came to 7 bases and at J to 8 bases, leaving 11 bases not matched to a gene. CDR1 is MNHNS, CDR2 SASEGT, per germline. The CDR3 DNA sequence: TGTGCCAGCACGCGGGAAGCGGGAGGAGCAGGGGAGCTGTTTTTT. The encoded protein is CASTREAGGAGELFF.

The chain couples TRBV19 to TRBJ2-1; the match to TRBD2 covers 7 bases. The CDR3 covers 16 residues. The V gene end was trimmed by 2 bases and the J gene end by 4 bases; junction bases not matched to a gene: 8. Germline V gives CDR1 LNHDA, CDR2 SQIVND (reference sequence). In DNA form, the CDR3 reads TGTGCCAGTAGTATAAAATCAGCGGGACCTTACAATGAGCAGTTCTTC. Protein: CASSIKSAGPYNEQFF. Full variable domain (missing parts from reference TRBV19 and TRBJ2-1): DGGITQSPKYLFRKEGQNVTLSCEQNLNHDAMYWYRQDPGQGLRLIYYSQIVNDFQKGDIAEGYSVSREKKESFPLTVTSAQKNPTAFYLCASSIKSAGPYNEQFFGPGTRLTVL.

J is TRBJ2-4 and V is TRBV7-2, with D tentatively TRBD2 (5 bases). CDR3 length: 14 residues. Trimming left V 1 base short and J 6 bases short, with 10 bases between. The V gene's germline CDR1 is SGHTA and CDR2 FQGNSA. CDR3 nucleotide sequence: TGTGCCAGCAGCTTAGTTGAGGGAACAAACATTCAGTACTTC. This encodes CASSLVEGTNIQYF.

This sequence joins TRBV19 and TRBJ1-2, with 10 bases matching TRBD1. Per germline, CDR1 LNHDA and CDR2 SQIVND (reference sequence). CDR3 length equals 15 residues. The ends lost 7 bases at V and 2 bases at J; junction bases unmatched: 7. CDR3: CASILRTGGNYGYTF. Written as DNA, the CDR3 is TGTGCCAGTATCCTAAGGACAGGGGGGAACTATGGCTACACCTTC.

The genes are TRBV19 and TRBJ2-1; maybe TRBD1 (6 bases). The V gene's germline CDR1 is LNHDA and CDR2 SQIVND (reference sequence). Trimming shortened V by 6 bases and J by 4 bases, and 10 bases separated the two germline ends. The CDR3 is 13 residues long. CDR3 nucleotide sequence: TGTGCCAGTAGCGGACAGCTTTACAATGAGCAGTTCTTC. This codes for CASSGQLYNEQFF.

This clone was observed once. The rearrangement links TRBV6-5 to TRBJ2-3, with no clear D. CDR1 is MNHEY, CDR2 SVGAGI, per germline. The CDR3 has 13 amino acids. The V end lost 0 bases, the J end lost 1 base, and 2 bases lay between the germline ends. The CDR3 protein is CASSYSGTDTQYF. The CDR3 bases are TGTGCCAGCAGTTACTCAGGCACAGATACGCAGTATTTT.

This chain links TRBV11-2 with TRBJ2-7; 8 bases are a match to TRBD1. The germline V gene encodes CDR1 SGHAT and CDR2 FQNNGV. The ends lost 5 bases at V and 5 bases at J; junction bases unmatched: 17. CDR3 length: 17 amino acids. CDR3 loop: CASSGLWELQGGNEQYF. CDR3 sequence (DNA): TGTGCCAGCAGCGGCTTGTGGGAATTACAGGGGGGCAACGAGCAGTACTTC.